The table lists the clone carrying this T cell receptor (beta chain) with a few counts. Its antigen is undetermined. CDR1 and CDR2 from the germline V gene are LNHDA and SQIVND (reference sequence). CDR3 size: 13 residues. With 10 bases clipped from V and 4 bases from J, the junction kept 9 bases outside the gene matches. This sample was taken from a study of cytomegalovirus exposure and HLA in healthy donors. Study background: Unique TCRs from HLA-typed donors, around 93 million of them, were held in an early data release.

The PCR made use of 60 Vbeta and 13 Jbeta primers. Authors' analysis steps: An analysis that came later counted some 85 million unique TCR beta chains, roughly 11 million shared. Data came from immunoSEQ multiplex PCR; TCRdb stores just in-frame clones and leaves some out. That table is the source of V, J and clone size, and D and trimming were worked out from the DNA. The sample lists about 110,000 clones, roughly 73% occurring once. Whole-study findings and limits: As confirmed in vitro, a few CMV-associated chains were specific for CMV antigens. In an earlier analysis, productive rearrangement rates for most beta V segments clustered near 87% or 30%.

Sequencing was carried out using PBMCs. The genes are TRBV19 and TRBJ1-2, with 7 bases identical to TRBD1. This clonotype originated in a woman aged 25 to 39 in good health and CMV-seronegative. The CDR3 region has the DNA TGTGCCACTCTACAGGGGAGAAGCTATGGCTACACCTTC. It encodes CATLQGRSYGYTF. Full variable domain (remainder filled in from reference TRBV19 and TRBJ1-2): DGGITQSPKYLFRKEGQNVTLSCEQNLNHDAMYWYRQDPGQGLRLIYYSQIVNDFQKGDIAEGYSVSREKKESFPLTVTSAQKNPTAFYLCATLQGRSYGYTFGSGTRLTVV.